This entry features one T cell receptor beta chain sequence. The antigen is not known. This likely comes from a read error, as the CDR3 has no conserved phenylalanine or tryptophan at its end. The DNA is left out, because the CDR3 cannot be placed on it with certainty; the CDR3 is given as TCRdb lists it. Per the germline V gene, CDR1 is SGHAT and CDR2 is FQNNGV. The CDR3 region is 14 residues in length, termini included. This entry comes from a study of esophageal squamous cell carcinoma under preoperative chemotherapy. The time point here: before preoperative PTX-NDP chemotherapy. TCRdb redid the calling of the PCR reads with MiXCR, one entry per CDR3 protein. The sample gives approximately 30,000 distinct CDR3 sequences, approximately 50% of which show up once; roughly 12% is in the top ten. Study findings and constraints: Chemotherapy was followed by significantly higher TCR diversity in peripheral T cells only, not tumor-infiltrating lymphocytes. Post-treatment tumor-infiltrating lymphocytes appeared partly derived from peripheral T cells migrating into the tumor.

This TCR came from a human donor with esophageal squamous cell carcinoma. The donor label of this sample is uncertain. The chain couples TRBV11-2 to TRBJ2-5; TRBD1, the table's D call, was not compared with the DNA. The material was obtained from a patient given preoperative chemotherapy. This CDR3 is CARSRGAGQETQHS.